The rows below give T cell receptor beta chains drawn from one sample of a study of CD8+ T cells in alopecia areata. The assay was immunoSEQ multiplex PCR, and TCRdb's table has in-frame clones only and misses some. The table records 10,000 to 15,000 clones, about 65% of them present only once. The starting material was skin, obtained at week 4, from a patient treated with tofacitinib. All receptors come from a human donor with alopecia areata. CDR3s include the opening cysteine and the closing phenylalanine or tryptophan. The D gene is left open where the match is weak. Expanded clones get a size class; other rows say once, few or many, or leave the size out.

D	length	V	J	size	CDR3	DNA
NA	19	TRBV4-3	TRBJ1-1	NA	CASSQDPVGLRIRNTEAFF	TGCGCCAGCAGCCAAGATCCCGTGGGACTTAGGATAAGGAACACTGAAGCTTTCTTT
TRBD2	16	TRBV19	TRBJ2-5	few	CASSIMFAGGQETQYF	TGTGCCAGTAGTATTATGTTCGCGGGGGGCCAAGAGACCCAGTACTTC
TRBD2	15	TRBV27	TRBJ2-7	few	CASSLSLAGGDEQYF	TGTGCCAGCAGTCTATCACTAGCGGGGGGGGACGAGCAGTACTTC
NA	16	TRBV7-9	TRBJ2-7	once	CASSLIPPGASYEQYF	TGTGCCAGCAGCTTAATTCCGCCAGGGGCCTCCTACGAGCAGTACTTC
NA	13	TRBV27	TRBJ2-7	NA	CASSKRANYEQYF	TGTGCCAGCAGCAAGCGGGCGAACTACGAGCAGTACTTC
NA	17	TRBV4-3	TRBJ2-2	NA	CASSQGRVAGEGGELFF	TGCGCCAGCAGCCAAGGAAGGGTGGCAGGGGAGGGCGGGGAGCTGTTTTTT
NA	13	TRBV7-9	TRBJ1-2	NA	CASSLGGNYGYTF	TGTGCCAGCAGCTTAGGGGGAAACTATGGCTACACCTTC
TRBD2	18	TRBV27	TRBJ2-7	NA	CASSLRLAGGFSLYEQYF	TGTGCCAGCAGTTTACGACTAGCGGGGGGCTTCAGCCTGTACGAGCAGTACTTC
TRBD1	15	TRBV7-6	TRBJ1-5	NA	CASSLGDRGNQPQHF	TGTGCCAGCAGCTTAGGCGACAGGGGCAATCAGCCCCAGCATTTT
NA	13	TRBV10-3	TRBJ2-3	few	CAISNLAMDTQYF	TGTGCCATCAGTAATCTAGCGATGGATACGCAGTATTTT
NA	12	TRBV7-9	TRBJ1-1	few	CASSFTDREAFF	TGTGCCAGCAGCTTCACCGACAGGGAAGCTTTCTTT
NA	14	TRBV14	TRBJ1-1	NA	CASSQRGANTEAFF	TGTGCCAGCAGCCAGCGGGGGGCCAACACTGAAGCTTTCTTT
NA	12	TRBV7-8	TRBJ2-7	NA	CASSSSSYEQYF	TGTGCCAGCAGTTCGAGCTCCTACGAGCAGTACTTC
NA	16	TRBV19	TRBJ1-1	few	CASSTPPGGENTEAFF	TGTGCCAGTAGTACTCCGCCGGGGGGGGAGAACACTGAAGCTTTCTTT
NA	20	TRBV30	TRBJ1-2	few	CAWSLSRPRWTPGFNYGYTF	TGTGCCTGGAGTCTATCGCGGCCCCGTTGGACTCCTGGTTTCAACTATGGCTACACCTTC
NA	18	TRBV10-2	TRBJ1-2	NA	CASSEPGLRTSLFYGYTF	TGCGCCAGCAGTGAGCCAGGACTTCGCACTAGCCTTTTCTATGGCTACACCTTC
NA	14	TRBV6-6	TRBJ1-4	NA	CASSSPSVNEKLFF	TGTGCCAGCAGTTCTCCCTCGGTTAATGAAAAACTGTTTTTT
TRBD1	16	TRBV18	TRBJ1-1	NA	CASSPRETGAVTEAFF	TGTGCCAGCTCACCGCGGGAGACAGGGGCCGTCACTGAAGCTTTCTTT
TRBD1	13	TRBV7-2	TRBJ2-5	NA	CASSLNRGETQYF	TGTGCCAGCAGCTTAAACAGGGGAGAGACCCAGTACTTC
NA	14	TRBV9	TRBJ2-7	NA	CASSPRQRFYEQYF	TGTGCCAGCAGCCCCCGACAGCGCTTCTACGAGCAGTACTTC